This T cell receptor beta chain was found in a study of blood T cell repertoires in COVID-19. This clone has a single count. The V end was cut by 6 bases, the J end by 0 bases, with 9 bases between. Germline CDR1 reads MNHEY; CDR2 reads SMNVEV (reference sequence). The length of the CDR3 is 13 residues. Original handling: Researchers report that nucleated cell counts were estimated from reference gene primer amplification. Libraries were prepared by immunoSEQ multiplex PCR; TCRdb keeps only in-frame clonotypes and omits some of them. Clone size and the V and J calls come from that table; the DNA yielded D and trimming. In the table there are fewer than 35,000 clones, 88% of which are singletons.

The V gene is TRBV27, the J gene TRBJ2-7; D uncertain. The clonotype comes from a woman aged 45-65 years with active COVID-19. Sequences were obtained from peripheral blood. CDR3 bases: TGTGCCAGCAGGGGCGTCAACTCCTACGAGCAGTACTTC. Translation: CASRGVNSYEQYF.